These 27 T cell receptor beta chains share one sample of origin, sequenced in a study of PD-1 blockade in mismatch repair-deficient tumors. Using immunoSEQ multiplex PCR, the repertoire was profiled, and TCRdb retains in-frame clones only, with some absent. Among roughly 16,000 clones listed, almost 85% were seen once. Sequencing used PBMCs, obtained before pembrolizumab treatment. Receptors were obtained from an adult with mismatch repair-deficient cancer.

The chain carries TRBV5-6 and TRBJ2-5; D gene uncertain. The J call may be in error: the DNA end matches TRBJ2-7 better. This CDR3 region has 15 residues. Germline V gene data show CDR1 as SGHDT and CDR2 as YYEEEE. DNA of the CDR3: TGTGCCAGCAGCCCGGTAGGCCAGGAAAGCTACGAGCAGTACTTC. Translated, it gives CASSPVGQESYEQYF.

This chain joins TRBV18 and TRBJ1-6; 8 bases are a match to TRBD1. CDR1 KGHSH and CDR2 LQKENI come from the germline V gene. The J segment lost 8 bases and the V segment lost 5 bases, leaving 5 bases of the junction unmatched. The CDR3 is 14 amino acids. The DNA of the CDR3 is TGTGCCAGCTCAGACCCGGGACAGGATTCACCCCTCCACTTT. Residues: CASSDPGQDSPLHF.

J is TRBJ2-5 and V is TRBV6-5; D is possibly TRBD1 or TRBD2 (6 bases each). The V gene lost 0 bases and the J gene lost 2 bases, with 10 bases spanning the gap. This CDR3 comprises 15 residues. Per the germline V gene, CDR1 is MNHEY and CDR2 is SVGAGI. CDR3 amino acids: CASSYSRGAQETQYF. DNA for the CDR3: TGTGCCAGCAGTTACTCGAGGGGGGCTCAAGAGACCCAGTACTTC.

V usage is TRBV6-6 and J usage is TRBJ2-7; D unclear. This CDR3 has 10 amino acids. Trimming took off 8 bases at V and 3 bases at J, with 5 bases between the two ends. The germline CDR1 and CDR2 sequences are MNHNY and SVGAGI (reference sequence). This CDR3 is CASGDYEQYF. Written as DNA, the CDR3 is TGTGCCAGCGGCGACTACGAGCAGTACTTC.

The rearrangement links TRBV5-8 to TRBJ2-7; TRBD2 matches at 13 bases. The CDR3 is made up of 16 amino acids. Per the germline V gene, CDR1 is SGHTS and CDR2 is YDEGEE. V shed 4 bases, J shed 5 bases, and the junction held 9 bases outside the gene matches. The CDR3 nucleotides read TGTGCCAGCAGCCTACAAGGACTAGCGGGAGTAGACGAGCAGTACTTC. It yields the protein CASSLQGLAGVDEQYF. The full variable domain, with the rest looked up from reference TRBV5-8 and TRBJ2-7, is EAGVTQSPTHLIKTRGQQATLRCSPISGHTSVYWYQQALGLGLQFLLWYDEGEERNRGNFPPRFSGRQFPNYSSELNVNALELEDSALYLCASSLQGLAGVDEQYFGPGTRLTVT.

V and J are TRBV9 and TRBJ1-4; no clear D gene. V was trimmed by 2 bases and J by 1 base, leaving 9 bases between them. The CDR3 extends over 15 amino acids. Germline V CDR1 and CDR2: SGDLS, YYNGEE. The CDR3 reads CASSVRAGTNEKLFF. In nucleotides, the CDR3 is TGTGCCAGCAGCGTCCGGGCAGGAACTAATGAAAAACTGTTTTTT.

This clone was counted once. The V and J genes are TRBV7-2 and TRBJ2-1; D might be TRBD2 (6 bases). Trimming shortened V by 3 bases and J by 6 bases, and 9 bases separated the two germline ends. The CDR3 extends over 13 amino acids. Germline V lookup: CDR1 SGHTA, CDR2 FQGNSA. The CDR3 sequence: CASSLRRGNEQFF. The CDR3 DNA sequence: TGTGCCAGCAGCTTGAGGCGGGGCAATGAGCAGTTCTTC.

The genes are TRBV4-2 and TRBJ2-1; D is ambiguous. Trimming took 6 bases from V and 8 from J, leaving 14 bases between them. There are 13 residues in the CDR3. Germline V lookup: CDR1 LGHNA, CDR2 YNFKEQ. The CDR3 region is CASRHPEGHEQFF. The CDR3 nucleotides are TGTGCCAGCAGACACCCGGAAGGTCATGAGCAGTTCTTC.

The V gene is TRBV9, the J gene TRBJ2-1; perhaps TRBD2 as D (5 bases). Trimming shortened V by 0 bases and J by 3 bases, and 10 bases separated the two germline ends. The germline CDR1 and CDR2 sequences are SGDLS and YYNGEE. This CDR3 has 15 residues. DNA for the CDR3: TGTGCCAGCAGCGTAGGGTCTAGCTACTACAATGAGCAGTTCTTC. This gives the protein CASSVGSSYYNEQFF.

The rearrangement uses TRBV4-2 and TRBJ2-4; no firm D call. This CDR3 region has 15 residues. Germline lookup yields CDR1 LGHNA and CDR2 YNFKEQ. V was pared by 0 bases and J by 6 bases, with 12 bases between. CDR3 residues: CASSQDWTLGNIQYF. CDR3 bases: TGTGCCAGCAGCCAAGATTGGACCCTCGGAAACATTCAGTACTTC.

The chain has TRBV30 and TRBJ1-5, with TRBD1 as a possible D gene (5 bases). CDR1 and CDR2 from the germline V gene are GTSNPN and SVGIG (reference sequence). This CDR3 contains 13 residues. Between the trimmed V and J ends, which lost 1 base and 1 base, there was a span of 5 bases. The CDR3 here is CAWSGDSNQPQHF. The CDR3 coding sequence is TGTGCCTGGAGTGGGGACAGCAATCAGCCCCAGCATTTT.

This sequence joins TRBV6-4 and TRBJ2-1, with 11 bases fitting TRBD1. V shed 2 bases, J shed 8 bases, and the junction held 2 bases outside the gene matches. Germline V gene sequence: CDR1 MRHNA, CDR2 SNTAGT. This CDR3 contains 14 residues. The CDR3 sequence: CASSDGQGAHEQFF. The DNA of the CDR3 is TGTGCCAGCAGTGACGGACAGGGGGCGCATGAGCAGTTCTTC.

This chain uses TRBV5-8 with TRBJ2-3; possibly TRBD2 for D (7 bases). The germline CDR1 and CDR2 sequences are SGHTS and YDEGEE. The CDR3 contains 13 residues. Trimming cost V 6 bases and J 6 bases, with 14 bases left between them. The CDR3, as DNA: TGTGCCAGCAACCTGGGGGGGGCGGATACGCAGTATTTT. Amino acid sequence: CASNLGGADTQYF.

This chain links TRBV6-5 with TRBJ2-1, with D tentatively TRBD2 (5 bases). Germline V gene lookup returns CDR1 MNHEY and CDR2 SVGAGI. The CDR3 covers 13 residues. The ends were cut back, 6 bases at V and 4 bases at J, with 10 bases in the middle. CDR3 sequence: CASSPDLYNEQFF. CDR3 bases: TGTGCCAGCAGCCCGGACTTGTACAATGAGCAGTTCTTC.

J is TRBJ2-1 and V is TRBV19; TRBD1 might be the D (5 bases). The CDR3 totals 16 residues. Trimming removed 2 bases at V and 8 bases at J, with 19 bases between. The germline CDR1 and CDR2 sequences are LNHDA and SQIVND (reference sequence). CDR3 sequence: CASSIYQGASIHEQFF. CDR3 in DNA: TGTGCCAGTAGTATATATCAAGGGGCCTCAATCCATGAGCAGTTCTTC.

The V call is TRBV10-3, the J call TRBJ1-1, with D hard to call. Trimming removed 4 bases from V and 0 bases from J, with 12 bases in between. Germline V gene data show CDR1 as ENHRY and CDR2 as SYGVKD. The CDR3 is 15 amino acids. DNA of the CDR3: TGTGCCATCAGTGCCACGGAGCCGATGAACACTGAAGCTTTCTTT. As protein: CAISATEPMNTEAFF.

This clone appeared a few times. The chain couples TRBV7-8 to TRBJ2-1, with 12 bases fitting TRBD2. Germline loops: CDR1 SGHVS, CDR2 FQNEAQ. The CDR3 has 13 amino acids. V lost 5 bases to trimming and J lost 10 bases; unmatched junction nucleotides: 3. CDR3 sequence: CASSRLAGAEQFF. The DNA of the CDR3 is TGTGCCAGCAGCCGACTAGCGGGAGCCGAGCAGTTCTTC.

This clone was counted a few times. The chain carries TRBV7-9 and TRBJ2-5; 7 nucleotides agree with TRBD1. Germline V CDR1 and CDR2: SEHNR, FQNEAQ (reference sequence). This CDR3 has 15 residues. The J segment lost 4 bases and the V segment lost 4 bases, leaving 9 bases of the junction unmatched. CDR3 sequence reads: CASSSTPRTGETQYF. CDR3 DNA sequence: TGTGCCAGCAGCTCAACCCCCCGGACAGGAGAGACCCAGTACTTC.

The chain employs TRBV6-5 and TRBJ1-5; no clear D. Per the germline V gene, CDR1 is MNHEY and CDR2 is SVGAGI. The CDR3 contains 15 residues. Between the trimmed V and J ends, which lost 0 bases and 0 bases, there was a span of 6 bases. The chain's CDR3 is CASSYSPDSNQPQHF. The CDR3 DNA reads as TGTGCCAGCAGTTACTCGCCGGATAGCAATCAGCCCCAGCATTTT.

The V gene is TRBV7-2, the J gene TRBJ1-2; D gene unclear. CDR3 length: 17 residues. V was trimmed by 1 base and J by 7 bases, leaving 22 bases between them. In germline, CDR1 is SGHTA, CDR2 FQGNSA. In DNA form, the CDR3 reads TGTGCCAGCAGCTTAGACGTCAGATATCCTACTCCGTCTGGCTACACCTTC. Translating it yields CASSLDVRYPTPSGYTF.

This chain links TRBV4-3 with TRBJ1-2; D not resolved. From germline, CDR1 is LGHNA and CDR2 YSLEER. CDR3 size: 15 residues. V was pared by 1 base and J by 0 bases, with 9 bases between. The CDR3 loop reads CASSQGTSANYGYTF. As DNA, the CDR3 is TGCGCCAGCAGCCAAGGGACCTCAGCTAACTATGGCTACACCTTC.

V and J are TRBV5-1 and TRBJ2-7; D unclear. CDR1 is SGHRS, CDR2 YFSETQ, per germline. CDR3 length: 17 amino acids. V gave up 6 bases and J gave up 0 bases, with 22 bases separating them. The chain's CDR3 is CASKPSPARGPSYEQYF. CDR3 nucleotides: TGCGCCAGCAAGCCTTCACCTGCTCGTGGGCCCTCCTACGAGCAGTACTTC.

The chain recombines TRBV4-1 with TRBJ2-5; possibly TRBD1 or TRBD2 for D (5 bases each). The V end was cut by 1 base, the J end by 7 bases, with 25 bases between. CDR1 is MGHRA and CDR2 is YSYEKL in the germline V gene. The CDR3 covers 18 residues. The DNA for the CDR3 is TGCGCCAGCAGCCAAGTAGTCTCCGGGACCGGGACCGTTGTGACCCAGTACTTC. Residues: CASSQVVSGTGTVVTQYF.

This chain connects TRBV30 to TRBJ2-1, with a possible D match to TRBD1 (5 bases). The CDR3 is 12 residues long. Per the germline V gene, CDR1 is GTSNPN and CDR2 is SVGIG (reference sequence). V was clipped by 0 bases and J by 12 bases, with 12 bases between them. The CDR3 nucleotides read TGTGCCTGGAGTGTACAGGAGAGTGGGCAGTTCTTC. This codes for CAWSVQESGQFF.

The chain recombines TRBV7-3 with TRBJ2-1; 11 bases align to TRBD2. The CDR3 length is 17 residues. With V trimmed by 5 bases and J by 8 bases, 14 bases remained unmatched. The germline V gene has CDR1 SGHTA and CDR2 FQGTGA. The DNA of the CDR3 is TGTGCCAGCAGCCCCGCGCCTTCTAGCGGGAGGAGTGATGAGCAGTTCTTC. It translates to CASSPAPSSGRSDEQFF. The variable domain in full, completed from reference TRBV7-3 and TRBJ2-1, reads GAGVSQTPSNKVTEKGKYVELRCDPISGHTALYWYRQSLGQGPEFLIYFQGTGAADDSGLPNDRFFAVRPEGSVSTLKIQRTERGDSAVYLCASSPAPSSGRSDEQFFGPGTRLTVL.

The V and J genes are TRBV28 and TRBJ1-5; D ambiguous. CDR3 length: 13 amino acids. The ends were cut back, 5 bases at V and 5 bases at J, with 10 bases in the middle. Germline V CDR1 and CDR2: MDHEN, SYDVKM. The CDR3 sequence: CASSPDRYQPQHF. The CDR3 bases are TGTGCCAGCAGTCCCGACCGCTATCAGCCCCAGCATTTT.

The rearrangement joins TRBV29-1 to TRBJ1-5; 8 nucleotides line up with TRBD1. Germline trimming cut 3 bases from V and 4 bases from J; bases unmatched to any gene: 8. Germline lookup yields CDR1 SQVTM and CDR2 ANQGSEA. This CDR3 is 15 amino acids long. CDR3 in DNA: TGCAGCGTTGACCCCCGGACAGGGAGGAATCAGCCCCAGCATTTT. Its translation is CSVDPRTGRNQPQHF.